The sequence of this T cell receptor (beta chain) was determined in a study of immune characteristics of hereditary and idiopathic chronic pancreatitis. Some background on the complete study: Local pancreatic immune cells and TCRbeta repertoires were profiled in hereditary and idiopathic chronic pancreatitis and were compared with control organ donor pancreases. TCRbeta sequencing included a few control pancreases, about seven pancreases with hereditary chronic pancreatitis and roughly six pancreases with idiopathic chronic pancreatitis. The gDNA-based approach was selected because minimal in vitro experimental manipulation of pancreas-infiltrating T cells was involved. Overall results and qualifications from the work: Differences in Vbeta-Jbeta gene family usage, including TRBV10, TRBV19, TRBV23 and TRBV5, were found between hereditary and idiopathic chronic pancreatitis. Numbers of productive TCR rearrangements correlated positively with disease severity scores among under 15 chronic pancreatitis patients. The study did not include chronic pancreatitis caused by alcohol use. Compared with controls, both chronic pancreatitis groups had significantly higher TCRbeta repertoire diversity and lower clonality. Patient tissue was available only at the time of TPIAT, so disease duration differences may have influenced immune findings.

V loses 7 bases of germline sequence and J loses 8 bases, and the interval between the two ends is 16 bases. The CDR3 starts with the cysteine, ends with the phenylalanine, and has 13 residues. The only DNA kept is the CDR3, 39 bases in frame from the first base. A remark on this clone: No antigen is known for it. Base qualities are not at hand, and no much larger clone is one base apart.

Libraries were prepared through the immunoSEQ multiplex PCR assay. The TCRbeta CDR3 region and neighboring sequences were amplified from pancreatic genomic DNA and then sequenced. In the paper's pipeline: Repertoire diversity was measured as a mean normalized Shannon-Wiener index, alongside productive clonality and productive rearrangement counts. The nonparametric Mann-Whitney U test was used to compare repertoire metrics between the control and chronic pancreatitis groups. A clonotype counted as shared when its CDR3beta sequence had identical amino acid composition and length across subjects. In TCRdb, the immuneACCESS table is reduced to in-frame sequences with V and J assigned. These tables do not hold every clone; where another copy was compared, an unresolved V gene accounts for under half, and the others remain unexplained. V and J calls and clone size are those listed in that table; D and trimming were worked out from the DNA. Here the sample has about 9,400 clones; roughly 80% occur a single time. The ten largest clones add up to approximately 14% of the sample.

Pancreas tissue with chronic pancreatitis was obtained from patients having total pancreatectomy with islet autotransplantation (TPIAT). No known history of diabetes was present in the included chronic pancreatitis patients. Genomic DNA was extracted directly from bulk pancreas tissue, without T cell sorting, for TCRbeta sequencing. No particular cause of disease was identified in the patients with idiopathic chronic pancreatitis. Pancreas tissues were collected consecutively from patients and organ donors at two US centers. This clonotype originated in a human donor with chronic pancreatitis. The sequence is built from TRBV12-3 or TRBV12-4 and TRBJ2-3, and possibly TRBD2, on 7 matching bases. Sample: pancreas tissue with idiopathic chronic pancreatitis. Taken with the paper, the label for cell subset or site translates to: chronic pancreatitis without an identified cause. The CDR3 here reads CASMRGGAATQYF. The sequence in DNA is TGTGCCAGCATGAGGGGGGGTGCAGCTACGCAGTATTTT.